The 21 T cell receptor beta chains given below trace back to one sample, sequenced in a study of cytomegalovirus exposure and HLA in healthy donors. The PCR had 60 Vbeta and 13 Jbeta primers. The data were produced by immunoSEQ multiplex PCR, yet TCRdb's version contains in-frame clones alone and is incomplete. The sample records around 190,000 clones, roughly 85% being singletons. The sample consisted of PBMCs. The receptors originated from a woman aged 25 to 39 in good health and CMV-seropositive.

In nucleotides, the CDR3 is TGCGCCAGCAGCCAAGAGTACGACTACTCCTACGAGCAGTACTTC. It encodes CASSQEYDYSYEQYF. This chain links TRBV4-3 with TRBJ2-7, with a possible D match to TRBD2 (5 bases). Trimming cost V 0 bases and J 0 bases, with 9 bases left between them. Germline-derived CDR1 and CDR2 are LGHNA and YSLEER. The CDR3 is 15 residues long.

The rearrangement joins TRBV23-1 to TRBJ2-4; D is uncertain. TRBV23-1 is given ORF status, its function remaining uncertain. CDR3 length: 17 residues. The V end lost 2 bases, the J end lost 7 bases, and 21 bases lay between the germline ends. DNA of the CDR3: TGCGCCAGCAGTCAAAACGCGACCGAGAACACGGAGAACATTCAGTACTTC. Translating it yields CASSQNATENTENIQYF.

The chain has TRBV2 and TRBJ1-3, with D perhaps TRBD1 (5 bases). The germline CDR1 and CDR2 sequences are SNHLY and FYNNEI. This CDR3 is built from 12 residues. Trimming pared 8 bases from V and 4 bases from J, leaving 9 bases between. The CDR3 DNA reads as TGTGCCAGCCAGGGCGTAGGAAACACCATATATTTT. It specifies CASQGVGNTIYF.

Only a few counts were recorded for this clone. V usage is TRBV5-8 and J usage is TRBJ1-1, with D possibly being TRBD1 (5 bases). V lost 3 bases, J lost 5 bases, and 14 bases lay in between. CDR3 size: 14 residues. Germline V gene data show CDR1 as SGHTS and CDR2 as YDEGEE. CDR3 sequence reads: CASSWSGVGTEAFF. CDR3 sequence (DNA): TGTGCCAGCAGCTGGTCGGGGGTCGGAACTGAAGCTTTCTTT. Drawing the rest from reference TRBV5-8 and TRBJ1-1, the complete variable domain is EAGVTQSPTHLIKTRGQQATLRCSPISGHTSVYWYQQALGLGLQFLLWYDEGEERNRGNFPPRFSGRQFPNYSSELNVNALELEDSALYLCASSWSGVGTEAFFGQGTRLTVV.

This chain uses TRBV19 with TRBJ1-2, with D perhaps matching TRBD1 (5 bases). Germline V gene lookup returns CDR1 LNHDA and CDR2 SQIVND (reference sequence). The CDR3 has 15 residues. The V end lost 4 bases, the J end lost 4 bases, and 16 bases lay between the germline ends. The CDR3 is CASSNQGVSSYGYTF. DNA for the CDR3: TGTGCCAGTAGTAACCAAGGGGTAAGCAGCTATGGCTACACCTTC.

The chain employs TRBV6-1 and TRBJ1-1; D perhaps matches TRBD1 (6 bases). Germline loops: CDR1 MNHNS, CDR2 SASEGT. The CDR3 covers 13 residues. Trimming took off 6 bases at V and 5 bases at J, with 13 bases between the two ends. The CDR3 bases are TGTGCCAGCAGGCTAGGGGGAATGACTGAAGCTTTCTTT. Protein product: CASRLGGMTEAFF.

This clone was picked up a small number of times. This chain connects TRBV6-6 to TRBJ1-5; no clear D. CDR3 length: 15 amino acids. V shed 3 bases and J shed 3 bases, with 12 bases lying between them. Germline loops: CDR1 MNHNY, CDR2 SVGAGI (reference sequence). The CDR3 DNA reads as TGTGCCAGCAGTTATGAGGCGGAGCCCAATCAGCCCCAGCATTTT. It yields the protein CASSYEAEPNQPQHF.

This rearrangement joins TRBV7-8 to TRBJ2-5; D gene unclear. CDR3 length equals 14 residues. Trimming took off 6 bases at V and 6 bases at J, with 17 bases between the two ends. The germline gives CDR1 SGHVS, CDR2 FQNEAQ. The CDR3 DNA reads as TGTGCCAGCAGAGTGAGGCCTCACGTGAAGACCCAGTACTTC. Protein product: CASRVRPHVKTQYF.

CDR3 sequence (DNA): TGTGCCAGCAGCTTCCCGGACAGGAGCAATGAGCAGTTCTTC. Amino acids: CASSFPDRSNEQFF. J is TRBJ2-1 and V is TRBV11-2, with TRBD1 identical over 7 bases. J was trimmed by 6 bases and V by 3 bases; bases with no gene match: 5. Germline V gives CDR1 SGHAT, CDR2 FQNNGV. The CDR3 length is 14 residues. Together with reference TRBV11-2 and TRBJ2-1, the CDR3 gives the full variable domain: EAGVAQSPRYKIIEKRQSVAFWCNPISGHATLYWYQQILGQGPKLLIQFQNNGVVDDSQLPKDRFSAERLKGVDSTLKIQPAKLEDSAVYLCASSFPDRSNEQFFGPGTRLTVL.

For the CDR3, the DNA is TGTGCCAGCAGCGTAGGAGGCGGGGGGGTCCACAATGAGCAGTTCTTC. Protein product: CASSVGGGGVHNEQFF. This chain connects TRBV9 to TRBJ2-1; 9 nucleotides align to TRBD2. Trimming at V came to 0 bases and at J to 5 bases, leaving 6 bases not matched to a gene. The CDR3 has 16 amino acids. Germline V gives CDR1 SGDLS, CDR2 YYNGEE.

This sequence joins TRBV5-4 and TRBJ2-1; 11 bases are shared with TRBD1. Germline CDR1 is SGHNT and CDR2 is YYREEE (reference sequence). The CDR3 is 16 residues long. After removal of 0 bases from V and 2 bases from J, the junction contained 1 base not matched to a gene. CDR3: CASSLGGQGAYNEQFF. CDR3 DNA sequence: TGTGCCAGCAGCTTGGGGGGACAGGGGGCCTACAATGAGCAGTTCTTC.

CDR3 DNA sequence: TGTGCCAGCAGCTTGGGGACAGCGATTTTTAACTATGGCTACACCTTC. As protein: CASSLGTAIFNYGYTF. V is TRBV5-6 and J is TRBJ1-2; D is possibly TRBD1 (6 bases). Germline V gene lookup returns CDR1 SGHDT and CDR2 YYEEEE. The CDR3 is made up of 16 amino acids. Trimming left V 0 bases short and J 1 base short, with 13 bases between. The whole variable domain, remainder taken from reference TRBV5-6 and TRBJ1-2, is DAGVTQSPTHLIKTRGQQVTLRCSPKSGHDTVSWYQQALGQGPQFIFQYYEEEERQRGNFPDRFSGHQFPNYSSELNVNALLLGDSALYLCASSLGTAIFNYGYTFGSGTRLTVV.

The chain recombines TRBV18 with TRBJ2-1, with 10 bases that match TRBD2. The CDR3 sequence is 15 residues long. V dropped 3 bases and J dropped 7; count of bases not matched to a gene: 6. CDR1 KGHSH and CDR2 LQKENI come from the germline V gene. CDR3 sequence reads: CASSPPGLALNEQFF. CDR3 nucleotide sequence: TGTGCCAGCTCACCTCCGGGACTAGCGTTGAATGAGCAGTTCTTC.

This rearrangement joins TRBV5-1 to TRBJ1-1; D might be TRBD1 (5 bases). The V gene's germline CDR1 is SGHRS and CDR2 YFSETQ. CDR3 size: 16 residues. Trimming left V 0 bases short and J 4 bases short, with 16 bases between. The chain's CDR3 is CASSLGWQGMGTEAFF. DNA of the CDR3: TGCGCCAGCAGCTTGGGATGGCAGGGAATGGGCACTGAAGCTTTCTTT. The full variable domain, with the rest looked up from reference TRBV5-1 and TRBJ1-1, is KAGVTQTPRYLIKTRGQQVTLSCSPISGHRSVSWYQQTPGQGLQFLFEYFSETQRNKGNFPGRFSGRQFSNSRSEMNVSTLELGDSALYLCASSLGWQGMGTEAFFGQGTRLTVV.

The chain has TRBV29-1 and TRBJ2-2, with 10 bases matching TRBD2. The CDR3 extends over 14 amino acids. With V trimmed by 4 bases and J by 5 bases, 4 bases remained unmatched. Germline lookup yields CDR1 SQVTM and CDR2 ANQGSEA. CDR3 nucleotides: TGCAGCGTTGTGGGACTAGCGCAGACCGGGGAGCTGTTTTTT. It yields the protein CSVVGLAQTGELFF.

This clone was detected only a few times. V and J are TRBV2 and TRBJ2-5; TRBD2 matches at 11 bases. The CDR3 runs to 13 residues. Germline CDR1 SNHLY, CDR2 FYNNEI. Germline trimming cut 7 bases from V and 5 bases from J; bases unmatched to any gene: 3. The CDR3 sequence: CASIRTSGETQYF. As DNA, the CDR3 is TGTGCCAGCATTAGGACTAGCGGGGAGACCCAGTACTTC.

V usage is TRBV12-5 and J usage is TRBJ2-1, with 8 positions matching TRBD1. The CDR3 totals 16 residues. Germline trimming cut 1 base from V and 9 bases from J; bases unmatched to any gene: 11. The germline V gene encodes CDR1 LGHNT and CDR2 FRNRAP. The CDR3 DNA reads as TGTGCTAGTGGTTTGGACCGGGACAGGCCTCCTGGTGAGCAGTTCTTC. The encoded protein is CASGLDRDRPPGEQFF.

This clone was recorded a few times. The rearrangement joins TRBV7-2 to TRBJ2-3; 13 bases line up with TRBD2. After removal of 5 bases from V and 5 bases from J, the junction contained 7 bases not matched to a gene. Germline CDR1 SGHTA, CDR2 FQGNSA. The CDR3 extends over 16 amino acids. CDR3 coding DNA: TGTGCCAGCAGCCCGCGGCGGACTAGCGGGAGAGATACGCAGTATTTT. Translation gives CASSPRRTSGRDTQYF.

Written as DNA, the CDR3 is TGTGCCAGCAGCGGAAACAGGGGGTTTGGCACCGGGGAGCTGTTTTTT. The encoded protein is CASSGNRGFGTGELFF. This chain links TRBV11-2 with TRBJ2-2; 8 bases fit TRBD1. The CDR3 is made up of 16 amino acids. Germline V lookup: CDR1 SGHAT, CDR2 FQNNGV. The V gene end was trimmed by 5 bases and the J gene end by 4 bases; junction bases not matched to a gene: 9.

The rearrangement joins TRBV19 to TRBJ2-5; D not resolved. The germline CDR1 and CDR2 sequences are LNHDA and SQIVND (reference sequence). V dropped 1 base and J dropped 5 bases, with 14 bases sitting between them. This CDR3 has 15 amino acids. CDR3 loop: CASSIGLSRWETQYF. In DNA form, the CDR3 reads TGTGCCAGTAGTATAGGTCTCAGTCGCTGGGAGACCCAGTACTTC.

The chain couples TRBV7-9 to TRBJ1-4; 8 bases map to TRBD1. The V and J ends lost 3 bases and 3 bases, in that order; junction bases with no gene match: 6. Per the germline V gene, CDR1 is SEHNR and CDR2 is FQNEAQ (reference sequence). The CDR3 totals 16 residues. CDR3 amino acids: CASSFYRGEANEKLFF. CDR3 sequence (DNA): TGTGCCAGCAGCTTTTACAGGGGGGAGGCTAATGAAAAACTGTTTTTT.